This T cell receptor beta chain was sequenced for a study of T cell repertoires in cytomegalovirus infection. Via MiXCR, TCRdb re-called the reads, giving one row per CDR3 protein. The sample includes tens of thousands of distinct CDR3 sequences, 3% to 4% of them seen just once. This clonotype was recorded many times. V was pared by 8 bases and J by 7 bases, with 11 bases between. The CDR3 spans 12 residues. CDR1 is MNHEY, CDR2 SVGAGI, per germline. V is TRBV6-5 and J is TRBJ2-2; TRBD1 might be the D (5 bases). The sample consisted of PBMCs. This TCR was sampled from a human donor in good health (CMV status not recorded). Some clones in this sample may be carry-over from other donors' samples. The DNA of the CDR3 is TGTGCCAGCTCCAGGGTCGGCGGGGAGCTGTTTTTT. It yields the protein CASSRVGGELFF.